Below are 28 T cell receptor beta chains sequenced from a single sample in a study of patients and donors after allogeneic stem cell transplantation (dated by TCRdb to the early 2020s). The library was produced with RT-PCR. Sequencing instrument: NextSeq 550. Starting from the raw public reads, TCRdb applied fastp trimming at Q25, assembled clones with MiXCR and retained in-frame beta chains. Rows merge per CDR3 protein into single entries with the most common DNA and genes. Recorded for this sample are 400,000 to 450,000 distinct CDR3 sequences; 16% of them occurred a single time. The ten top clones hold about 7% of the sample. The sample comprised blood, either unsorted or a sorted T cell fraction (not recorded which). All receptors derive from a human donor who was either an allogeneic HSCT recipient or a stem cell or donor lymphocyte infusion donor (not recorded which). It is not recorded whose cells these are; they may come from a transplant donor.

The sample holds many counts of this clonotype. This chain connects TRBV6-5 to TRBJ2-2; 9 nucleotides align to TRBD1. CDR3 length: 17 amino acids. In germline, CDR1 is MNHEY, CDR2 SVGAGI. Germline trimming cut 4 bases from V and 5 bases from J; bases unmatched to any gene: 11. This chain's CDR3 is CASSSYRGPGGTGELFF. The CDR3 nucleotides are TGTGCCAGCAGTTCCTACAGGGGGCCGGGTGGGACCGGGGAGCTGTTTTTT.

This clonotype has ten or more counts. CDR3 coding DNA: TGCAGTGCTAGTGCCCGGACGGCTGGCTACACCTTC. This translates into CSASARTAGYTF. The chain is built from TRBV20-1 and TRBJ1-2, with D hard to call. CDR3 length: 12 residues. Germline lookup yields CDR1 DFQATT and CDR2 SNEGSKA (reference sequence). The ends were cut back, 3 bases at V and 7 bases at J, with 12 bases in the middle.

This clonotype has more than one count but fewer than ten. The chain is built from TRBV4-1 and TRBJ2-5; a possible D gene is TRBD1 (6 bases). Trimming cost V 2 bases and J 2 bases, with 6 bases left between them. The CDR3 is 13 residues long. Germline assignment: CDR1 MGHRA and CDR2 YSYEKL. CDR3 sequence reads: CASSQRGQETQYF. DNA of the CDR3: TGCGCCAGCAGCCAAAGGGGGCAAGAGACCCAGTACTTC.

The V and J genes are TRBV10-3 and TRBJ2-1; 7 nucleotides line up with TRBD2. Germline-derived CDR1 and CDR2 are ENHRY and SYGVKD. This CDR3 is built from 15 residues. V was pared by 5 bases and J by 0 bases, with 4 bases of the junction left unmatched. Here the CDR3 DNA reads TGTGCCATCAGTTCCGGCGGGAGCTCCTACAATGAGCAGTTCTTC. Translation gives CAISSGGSSYNEQFF.

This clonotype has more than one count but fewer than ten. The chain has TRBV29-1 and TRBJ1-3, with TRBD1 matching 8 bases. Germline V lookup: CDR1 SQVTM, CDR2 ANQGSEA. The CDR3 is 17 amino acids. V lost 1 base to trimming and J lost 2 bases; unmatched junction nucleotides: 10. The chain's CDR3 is CSVEGRGRQGTGNTIYF. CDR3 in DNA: TGCAGCGTTGAAGGGAGGGGTCGACAGGGGACTGGAAACACCATATATTTT.

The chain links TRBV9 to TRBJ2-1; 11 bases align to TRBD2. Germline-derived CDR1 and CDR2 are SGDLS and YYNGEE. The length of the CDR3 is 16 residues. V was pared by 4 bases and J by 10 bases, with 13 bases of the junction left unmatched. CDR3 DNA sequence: TGTGCCAGCAGCCCTAGCGGCGGACTAGCGGGTGGAGAGCAGTTCTTC. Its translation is CASSPSGGLAGGEQFF.

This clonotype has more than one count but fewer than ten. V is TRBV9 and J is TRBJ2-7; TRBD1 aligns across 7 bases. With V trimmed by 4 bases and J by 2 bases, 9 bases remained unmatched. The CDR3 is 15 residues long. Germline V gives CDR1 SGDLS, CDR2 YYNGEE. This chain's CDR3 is CASSPQGDLTYEQYF. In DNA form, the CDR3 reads TGTGCCAGCAGCCCCCAGGGGGACCTTACCTACGAGCAGTACTTC.

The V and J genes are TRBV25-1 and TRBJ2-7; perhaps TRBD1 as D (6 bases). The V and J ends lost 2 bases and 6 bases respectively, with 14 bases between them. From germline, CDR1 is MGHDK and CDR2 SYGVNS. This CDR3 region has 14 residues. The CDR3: CASSEQGGRGEQYF. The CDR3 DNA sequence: TGTGCCAGCAGTGAACAAGGGGGTAGGGGCGAGCAGTACTTC.

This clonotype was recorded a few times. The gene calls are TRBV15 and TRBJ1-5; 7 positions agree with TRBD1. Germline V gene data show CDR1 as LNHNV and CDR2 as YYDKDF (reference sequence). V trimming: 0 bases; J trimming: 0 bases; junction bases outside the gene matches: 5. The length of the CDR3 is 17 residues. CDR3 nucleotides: TGTGCCACCAGCAGAGATGACAGGGCATATAGCAATCAGCCCCAGCATTTT. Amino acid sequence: CATSRDDRAYSNQPQHF.

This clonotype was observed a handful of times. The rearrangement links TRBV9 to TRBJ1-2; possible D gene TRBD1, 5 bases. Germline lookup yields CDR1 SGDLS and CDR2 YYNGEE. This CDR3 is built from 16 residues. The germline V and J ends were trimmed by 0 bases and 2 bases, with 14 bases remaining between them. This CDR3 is CASSVGGGTQNYGYTF. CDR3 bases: TGTGCCAGCAGCGTAGGTGGAGGGACTCAAAACTATGGCTACACCTTC.

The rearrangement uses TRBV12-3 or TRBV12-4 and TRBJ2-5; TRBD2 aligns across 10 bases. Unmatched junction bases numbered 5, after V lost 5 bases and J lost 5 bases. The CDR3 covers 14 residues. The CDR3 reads CASSLSSGGETQYF. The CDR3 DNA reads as TGTGCCAGCAGTCTCTCTAGCGGGGGCGAGACCCAGTACTTC.

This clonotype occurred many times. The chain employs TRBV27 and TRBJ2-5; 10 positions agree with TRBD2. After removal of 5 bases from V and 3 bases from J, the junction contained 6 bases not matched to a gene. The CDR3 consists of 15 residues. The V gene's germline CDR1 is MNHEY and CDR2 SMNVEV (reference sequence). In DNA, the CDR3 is TGTGCCAGCAGTGGCAACCTAGCGGGGGAAGAGACCCAGTACTTC. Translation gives CASSGNLAGEETQYF.

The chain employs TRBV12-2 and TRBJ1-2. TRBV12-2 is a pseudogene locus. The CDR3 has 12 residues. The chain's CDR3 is CASRLAPRSYTF. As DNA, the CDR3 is TGTGCAAGTCGCTTAGCACCTCGAAGCTACACCTTC.

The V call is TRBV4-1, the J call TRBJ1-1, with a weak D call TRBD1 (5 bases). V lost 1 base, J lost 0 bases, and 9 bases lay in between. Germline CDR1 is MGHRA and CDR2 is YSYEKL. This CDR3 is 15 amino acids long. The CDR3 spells CASSQVRGMNTEAFF. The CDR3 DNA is TGCGCCAGCAGCCAAGTAAGGGGCATGAACACTGAAGCTTTCTTT.

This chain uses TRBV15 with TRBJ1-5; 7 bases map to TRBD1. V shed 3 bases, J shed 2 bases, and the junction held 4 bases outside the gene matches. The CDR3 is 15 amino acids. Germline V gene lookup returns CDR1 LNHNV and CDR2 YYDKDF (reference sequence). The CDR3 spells CATSRGQFGNQPQHF. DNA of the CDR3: TGTGCCACCAGCAGGGGACAGTTCGGCAATCAGCCCCAGCATTTT. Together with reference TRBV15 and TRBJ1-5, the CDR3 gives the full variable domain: DAMVIQNPRYQVTQFGKPVTLSCSQTLNHNVMYWYQQKSSQAPKLLFHYYDKDFNNEADTPDNFQSRRPNTSFCFLDIRSPGLGDTAMYLCATSRGQFGNQPQHFGDGTRLSIL.

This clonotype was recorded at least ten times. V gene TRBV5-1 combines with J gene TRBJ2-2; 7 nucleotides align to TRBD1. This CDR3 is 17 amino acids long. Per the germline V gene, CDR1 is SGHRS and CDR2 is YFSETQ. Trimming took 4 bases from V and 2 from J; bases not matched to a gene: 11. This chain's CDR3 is CASSGRGPSLNTGELFF. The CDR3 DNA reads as TGCGCCAGCAGCGGAAGGGGGCCAAGCCTTAACACCGGGGAGCTGTTTTTT.

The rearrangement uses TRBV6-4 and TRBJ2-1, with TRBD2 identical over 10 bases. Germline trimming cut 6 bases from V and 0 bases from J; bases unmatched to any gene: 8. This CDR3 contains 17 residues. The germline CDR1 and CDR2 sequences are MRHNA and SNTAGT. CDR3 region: CASSLKSGGASYNEQFF. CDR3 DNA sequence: TGTGCCAGCAGCTTAAAAAGCGGGGGGGCCTCCTACAATGAGCAGTTCTTC.

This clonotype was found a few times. The CDR3 loop is CSVCGTNSGLAVEQFF. The CDR3, as DNA: TGCAGCGTATGTGGGACCAATTCGGGACTAGCAGTTGAGCAGTTCTTC. This chain uses TRBV29-1 with TRBJ2-1; TRBD2 agrees at 9 bases. The V gene end was trimmed by 6 bases and the J gene end by 9 bases; junction bases not matched to a gene: 18. The length of the CDR3 is 16 residues. Germline values: CDR1 SQVTM, CDR2 ANQGSEA.

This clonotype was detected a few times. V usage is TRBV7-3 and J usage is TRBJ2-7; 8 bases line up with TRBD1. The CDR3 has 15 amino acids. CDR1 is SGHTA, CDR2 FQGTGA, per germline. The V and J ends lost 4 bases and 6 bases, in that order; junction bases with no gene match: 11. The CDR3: CASSSGTGGFSEQYF. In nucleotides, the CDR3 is TGTGCCAGCAGCTCCGGGACAGGAGGGTTTAGCGAGCAGTACTTC.

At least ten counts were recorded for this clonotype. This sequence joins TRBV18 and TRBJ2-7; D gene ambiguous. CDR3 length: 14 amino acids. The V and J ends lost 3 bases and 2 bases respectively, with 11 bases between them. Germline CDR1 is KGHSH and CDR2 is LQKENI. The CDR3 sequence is CASSPYGYPYEQYF. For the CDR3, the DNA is TGTGCCAGCTCACCTTATGGCTACCCCTACGAGCAGTACTTC.

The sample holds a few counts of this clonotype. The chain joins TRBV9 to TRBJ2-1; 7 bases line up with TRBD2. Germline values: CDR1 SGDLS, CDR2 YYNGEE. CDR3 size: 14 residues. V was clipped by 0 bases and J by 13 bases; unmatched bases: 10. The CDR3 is CASSVVGGKGFQFF. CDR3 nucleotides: TGTGCCAGCAGCGTAGTGGGGGGGAAGGGATTCCAGTTCTTC.

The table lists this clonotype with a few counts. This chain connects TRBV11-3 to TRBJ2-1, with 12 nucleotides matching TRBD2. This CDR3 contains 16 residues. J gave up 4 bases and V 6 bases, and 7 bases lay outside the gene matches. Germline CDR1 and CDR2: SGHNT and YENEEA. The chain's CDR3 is CASRPTSGRNYNEQFF. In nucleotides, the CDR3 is TGTGCCAGCAGACCTACTAGCGGGAGGAATTACAATGAGCAGTTCTTC.

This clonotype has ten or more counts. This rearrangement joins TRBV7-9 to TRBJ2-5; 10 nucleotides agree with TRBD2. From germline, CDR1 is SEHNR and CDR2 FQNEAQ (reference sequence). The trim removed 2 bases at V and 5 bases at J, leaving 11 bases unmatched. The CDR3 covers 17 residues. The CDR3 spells CASSLRSSGSFGETQYF. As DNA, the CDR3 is TGTGCCAGCAGCTTACGATCTAGCGGGAGTTTCGGGGAGACCCAGTACTTC.

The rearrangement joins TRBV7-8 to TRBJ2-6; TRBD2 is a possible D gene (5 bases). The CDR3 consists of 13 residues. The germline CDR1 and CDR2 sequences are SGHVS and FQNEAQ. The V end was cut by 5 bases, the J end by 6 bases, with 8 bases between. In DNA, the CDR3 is TGTGCCAGCAGCATCCGGGAGGCCAACGTCCTGACTTTC. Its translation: CASSIREANVLTF.

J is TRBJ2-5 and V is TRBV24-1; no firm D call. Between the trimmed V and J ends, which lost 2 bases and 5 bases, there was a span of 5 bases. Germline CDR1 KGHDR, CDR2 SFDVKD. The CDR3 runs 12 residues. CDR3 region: CATSDYRETQYF. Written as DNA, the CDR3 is TGTGCCACCAGTGATTATCGGGAGACCCAGTACTTC.

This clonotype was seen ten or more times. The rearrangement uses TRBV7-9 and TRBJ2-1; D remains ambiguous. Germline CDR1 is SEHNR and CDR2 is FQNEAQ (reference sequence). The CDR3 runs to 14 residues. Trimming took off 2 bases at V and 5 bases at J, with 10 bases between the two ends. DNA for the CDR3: TGTGCCAGCAGCTTAAGATTCTCGGACAATGAGCAGTTCTTC. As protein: CASSLRFSDNEQFF.

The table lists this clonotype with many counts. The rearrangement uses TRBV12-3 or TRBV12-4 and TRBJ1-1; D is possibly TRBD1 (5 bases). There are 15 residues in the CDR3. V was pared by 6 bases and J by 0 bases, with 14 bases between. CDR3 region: CASRADVGVNTEAFF. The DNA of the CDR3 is TGTGCCAGCAGGGCGGACGTAGGGGTGAACACTGAAGCTTTCTTT.

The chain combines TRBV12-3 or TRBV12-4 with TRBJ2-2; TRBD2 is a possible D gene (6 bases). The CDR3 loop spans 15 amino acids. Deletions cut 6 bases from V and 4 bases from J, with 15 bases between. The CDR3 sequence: CASSPGLDPTGELFF. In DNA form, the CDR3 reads TGTGCCAGCAGCCCGGGACTTGACCCCACCGGGGAGCTGTTTTTT.